Each of the 3 T cell receptor beta chains below was sequenced from the same sample in a study of T-cell reconstitution after alpha-beta-depleted transplantation in children (dated by TCRdb to between 2015 and 2016). This sample's treatment or condition label indicates: allogeneic hematopoietic cell transplantation with graft depleted of TCRalphabeta T cells and CD19 B cells. The method was PCR. Sequencing relied on an Illumina HiSeq 2500. Molecular barcoding was employed in the preparation of TCR libraries, with unique molecular identifiers being used to normalize TCRbeta repertoire quantification. TCRdb reprocessing: public reads trimmed at Q25 with fastp, clones called with MiXCR, in-frame beta chains kept. Under each unique CDR3 protein, matching rows form one entry showing the most common genes and DNA. Recorded for this sample are around 500,000 distinct CDR3 sequences; roughly 24% of them occurred a single time. 11% to 15% of the sample belongs to the ten largest clones.

The source material was PBMCs, mostly from graft donor cells, sampled 360 days after TCRalphabeta/CD19-depleted stem cell transplant. The source of these receptors is a boy less than two years old who had a stem cell transplant for acute myeloid leukemia, so the T cells may come from the graft donor.

The table lists this clonotype with a few counts. This chain connects TRBV28 to TRBJ2-5, with 9 nucleotides matching TRBD1. CDR1 is MDHEN and CDR2 is SYDVKM in the germline V gene. Trimming removed 6 bases from V and 5 bases from J; junction bases left unmatched: 4. The CDR3 has 13 residues. CDR3 bases: TGTGCCAGCAGAAACGACAGGGGGGAGACCCAGTACTTC. This sequence encodes CASRNDRGETQYF.

This clonotype was counted many times. The chain combines TRBV28 with TRBJ2-5; 7 positions agree with TRBD2. This CDR3 is 15 amino acids long. V gave up 6 bases and J gave up 1 base; unmatched junction bases: 8. In germline, CDR1 is MDHEN, CDR2 SYDVKM. The CDR3 region has the DNA TGTGCCAGCAGATCCTTACTAGCGTCCCAAGAGACCCAGTACTTC. Residues: CASRSLLASQETQYF.

The chain recombines TRBV10-2 with TRBJ2-5, with 7 positions matching TRBD1. The CDR3 is 16 amino acids. V dropped 3 bases and J dropped 7; count of bases not matched to a gene: 14. Germline CDR1 WSHSY, CDR2 SAAADI. DNA for the CDR3: TGCGCCAGCAGTGATCTAAGTCAAGGGGGCGCGCGGACCCAGTACTTC. It is translated as CASSDLSQGGARTQYF.